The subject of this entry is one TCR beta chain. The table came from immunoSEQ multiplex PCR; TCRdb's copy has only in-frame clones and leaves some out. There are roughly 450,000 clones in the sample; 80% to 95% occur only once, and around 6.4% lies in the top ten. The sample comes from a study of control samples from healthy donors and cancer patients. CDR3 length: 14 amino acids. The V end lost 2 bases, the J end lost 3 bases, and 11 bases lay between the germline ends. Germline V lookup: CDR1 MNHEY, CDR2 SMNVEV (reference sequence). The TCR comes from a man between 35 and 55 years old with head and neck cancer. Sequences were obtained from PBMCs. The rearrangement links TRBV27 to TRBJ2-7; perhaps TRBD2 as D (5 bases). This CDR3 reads CASSLGLAFYEQYF. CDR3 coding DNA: TGTGCCAGCAGTTTAGGTCTAGCCTTCTACGAGCAGTACTTC.